This T cell receptor beta chain is from a study of OX40 agonist ivuxolimab in advanced cancers. Profiled with immunoSEQ multiplex PCR; TCRdb holds only in-frame clones, not every one. The data hold approximately 81,000 clones, with roughly 80% observed a single time. Trimming took 6 bases from V and 4 from J, leaving 15 bases between them. The CDR3 spans 14 residues. Germline loops: CDR1 MNHEY, CDR2 SVGAGI. The sequence came from an adult with an advanced solid tumor such as melanoma, head and neck, liver or kidney cancer. The genes are TRBV6-5 and TRBJ1-1; no clear D gene. The sample in question was CD4+ or CD8+ T cells sorted from blood, obtained in a trial of the OX40 agonist ivuxolimab. The CDR3 region has the DNA TGTGCCAGCAGCCGGGTTTCCGGGTTCACTGAAGCTTTCTTT. Protein sequence: CASSRVSGFTEAFF.